Listed here is a single TCR beta chain. Its antigen is not yet known. The sample holds no much larger clone one base away, and base qualities are not on file. Taken from cysteine to phenylalanine, the CDR3 has 16 residues. Only the CDR3 DNA is retained, 48 bases long and in frame from the first base. Clipping removes 3 bases from V and 4 bases from J, with 7 as the unmatched junction base count. CDR1 and CDR2 (SGHAT, FQNNGV) derive from the germline V gene. This sample stems from a study of blood T cell repertoires in COVID-19 (dated by TCRdb to about 2020). Notes on the research overall: Collaborator samples came from the United States, Italy and Spain and covered acute and convalescent phases of COVID-19. HLA class I and class II types, where available, came from metadata supplied by the sample provider rather than from assay-based typing. The dataset comprised deeply sampled blood TCRbeta repertoires from subjects exposed to, actively infected with, or recovered from COVID-19. The repertoires were released in a freely available public database intended as a resource for research on the immune response to SARS-CoV-2. Samples were obtained from the ongoing ImmuneRACE study (first 160 participants) and from roughly 1,300 subjects provided by 6 global collaborators. Nearly every sample came with metadata listing a de-identified subject ID, COVID-19 status, age in years and sex. The prospective study material was composed of cDNA or gDNA derived from T cells, B-cell-depleted T cells, or PBMCs. Paper-wide results and their limitations: Clinical and demographic metadata were provided uncurated, with the amount varying by source and participant.

TCRbeta CDR3 regions were amplified from genomic DNA using the immunoSEQ Assay, a bias-controlled multiplex PCR. The study's own analysis went as follows. Within the assay, amplification of reference gene primers was used to estimate how many nucleated cells each sample contained. To quantify the absolute abundance of each unique TCRbeta CDR3 rearrangement, sequence reads were collapsed and filtered. Productive Simpson clonality was computed per sample as the square root of Simpson's diversity index over productive rearrangements. In its TCRdb copy, this immuneACCESS table keeps in-frame sequences only and misses some clones. Where compared with another copy, unresolved V genes explain less than half of these, and the others have no known cause. Clone size and V and J calls were adopted from that table, with D and trimming inferred from the DNA. The sample data list 180,000 or so clones, and 89% of these were observed just once. The ten top clones hold approximately 2.5% of the sample.

Enrolling through a virtual design, the prospective study's participants ranged in age from about 18 to 100 years and lived across about two dozen United States geographic areas. Cohort assignment in the prospective study relied on participant-reported clinical history from a screening survey and a study questionnaire. Mobile phlebotomists in the prospective study collected whole blood, serum and a nasopharyngeal or oropharyngeal swab from every participant. Over a roughly 2-month period, participants in the prospective study had the option of providing additional blood draws and questionnaires. Blood samples from the prospective study were shipped frozen or at room temperature prior to DNA extraction.

The chain employs TRBV11-2 and TRBJ2-1; 9 bases in between match TRBD1. This TCR derives from a woman in her thirties or forties with acute COVID-19. The sample taken for sequencing was PBMCs or T cells enriched from blood (not recorded which). The CDR3 region reads CASSFTGTGLYNEQFF. The sequenced DNA: TGTGCCAGCAGCTTCACCGGGACAGGGTTATACAATGAGCAGTTCTTC.